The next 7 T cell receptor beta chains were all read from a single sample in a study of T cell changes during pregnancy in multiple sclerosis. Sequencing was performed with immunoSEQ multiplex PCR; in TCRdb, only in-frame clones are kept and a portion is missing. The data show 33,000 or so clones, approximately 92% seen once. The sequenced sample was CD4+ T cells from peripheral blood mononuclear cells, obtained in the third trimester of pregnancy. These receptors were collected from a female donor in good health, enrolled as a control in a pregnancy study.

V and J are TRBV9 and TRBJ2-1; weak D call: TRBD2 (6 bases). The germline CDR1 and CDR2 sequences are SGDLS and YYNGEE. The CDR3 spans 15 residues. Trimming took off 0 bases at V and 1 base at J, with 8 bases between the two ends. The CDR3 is CASSVEAGSYNEQFF. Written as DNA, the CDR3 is TGTGCCAGCAGCGTAGAGGCGGGATCCTACAATGAGCAGTTCTTC.

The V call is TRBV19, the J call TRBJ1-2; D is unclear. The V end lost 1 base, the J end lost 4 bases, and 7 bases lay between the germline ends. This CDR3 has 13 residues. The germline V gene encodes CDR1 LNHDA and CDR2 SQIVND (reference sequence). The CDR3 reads CASSIGRAYGYTF. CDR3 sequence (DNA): TGTGCCAGTAGTATAGGCCGCGCCTATGGCTACACCTTC.

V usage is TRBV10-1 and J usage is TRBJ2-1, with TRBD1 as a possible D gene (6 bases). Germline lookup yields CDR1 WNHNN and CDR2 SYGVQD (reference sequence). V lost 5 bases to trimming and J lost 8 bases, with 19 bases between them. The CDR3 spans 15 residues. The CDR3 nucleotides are TGCGCCAGCAGTCCGCAGGGGTCGTTTCGGGATGAGCAGTTCTTC. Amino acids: CASSPQGSFRDEQFF.

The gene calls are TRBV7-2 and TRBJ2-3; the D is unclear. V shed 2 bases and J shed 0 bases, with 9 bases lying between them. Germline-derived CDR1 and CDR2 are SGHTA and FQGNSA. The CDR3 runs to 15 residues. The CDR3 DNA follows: TGTGCCAGCAGCTTACAGATATGGAGCACAGATACGCAGTATTTT. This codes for CASSLQIWSTDTQYF.

In nucleotides, the CDR3 is TGTGCCAGCAGTTACGGACACATGAACACTGAAGCTTTCTTT. Amino acid sequence: CASSYGHMNTEAFF. The J gene is TRBJ1-1, the V gene TRBV6-6, with a weak D call TRBD1 (5 bases). In germline, CDR1 is MNHNY, CDR2 SVGAGI (reference sequence). This CDR3 contains 14 residues. V lost 2 bases, J lost 0 bases, and 7 bases lay in between.

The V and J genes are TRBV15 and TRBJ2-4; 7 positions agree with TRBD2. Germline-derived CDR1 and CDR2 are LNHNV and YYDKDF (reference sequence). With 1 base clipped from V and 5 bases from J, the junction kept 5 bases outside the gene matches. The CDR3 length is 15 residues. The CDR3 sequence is CATSRAGGEENIQYF. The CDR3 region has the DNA TGTGCCACCAGCAGAGCGGGGGGAGAGGAAAACATTCAGTACTTC.

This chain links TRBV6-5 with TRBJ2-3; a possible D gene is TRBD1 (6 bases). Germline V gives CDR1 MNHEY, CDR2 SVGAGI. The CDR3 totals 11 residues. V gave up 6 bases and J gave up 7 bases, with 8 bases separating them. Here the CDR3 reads CASRDSHTQYF. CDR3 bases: TGTGCCAGCAGGGACAGTCATACGCAGTATTTT.